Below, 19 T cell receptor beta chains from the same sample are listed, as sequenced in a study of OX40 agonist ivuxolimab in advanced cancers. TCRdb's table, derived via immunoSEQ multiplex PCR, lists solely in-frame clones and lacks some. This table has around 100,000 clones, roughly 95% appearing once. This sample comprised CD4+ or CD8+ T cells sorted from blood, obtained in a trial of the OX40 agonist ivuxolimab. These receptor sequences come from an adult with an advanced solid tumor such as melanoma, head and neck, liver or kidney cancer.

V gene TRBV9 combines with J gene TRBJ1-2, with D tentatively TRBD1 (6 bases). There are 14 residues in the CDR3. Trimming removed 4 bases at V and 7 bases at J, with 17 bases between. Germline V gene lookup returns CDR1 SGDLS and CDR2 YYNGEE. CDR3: CASSPSAGASGYTF. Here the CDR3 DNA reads TGTGCCAGCAGCCCCAGTGCAGGGGCGTCTGGCTACACCTTC.

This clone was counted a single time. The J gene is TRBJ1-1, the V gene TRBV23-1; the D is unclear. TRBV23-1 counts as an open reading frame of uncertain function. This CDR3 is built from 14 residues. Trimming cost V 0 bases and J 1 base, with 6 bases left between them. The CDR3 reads CASSQSQSNTEAFF. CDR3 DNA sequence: TGCGCCAGCAGTCAATCGCAATCGAACACTGAAGCTTTCTTT.

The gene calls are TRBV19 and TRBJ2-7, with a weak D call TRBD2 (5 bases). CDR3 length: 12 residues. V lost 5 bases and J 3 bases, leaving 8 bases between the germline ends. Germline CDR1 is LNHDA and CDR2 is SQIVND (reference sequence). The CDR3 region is CASSPGVYEQYF. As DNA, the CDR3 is TGTGCCAGTAGTCCCGGGGTCTACGAGCAGTACTTC.

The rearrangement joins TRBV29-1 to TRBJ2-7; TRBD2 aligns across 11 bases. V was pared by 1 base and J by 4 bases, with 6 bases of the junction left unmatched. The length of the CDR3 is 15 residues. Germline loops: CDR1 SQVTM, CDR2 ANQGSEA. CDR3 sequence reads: CSVEGQTSGVYEQYF. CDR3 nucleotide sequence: TGCAGCGTTGAAGGGCAGACTAGCGGGGTGTACGAGCAGTACTTC.

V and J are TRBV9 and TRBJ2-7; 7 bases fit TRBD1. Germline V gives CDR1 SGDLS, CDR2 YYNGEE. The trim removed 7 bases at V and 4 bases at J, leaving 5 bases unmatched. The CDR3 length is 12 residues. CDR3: CASGTQGYEQYF. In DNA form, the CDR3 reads TGTGCCAGCGGAACACAGGGGTACGAGCAGTACTTC. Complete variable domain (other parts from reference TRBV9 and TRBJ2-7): DSGVTQTPKHLITATGQRVTLRCSPRSGDLSVYWYQQSLDQGLQFLIQYYNGEERAKGNILERFSAQQFPDLHSELNLSSLELGDSALYFCASGTQGYEQYFGPGTRLTVT.

The CDR3 bases are TGTGCCAGCAGTTCCCAGTTAGAAAGCACAGATACGCAGTATTTT. It encodes CASSSQLESTDTQYF. The chain employs TRBV28 and TRBJ2-3; D gene ambiguous. V dropped 4 bases and J dropped 0 bases, with 11 bases sitting between them. Germline values: CDR1 MDHEN, CDR2 SYDVKM. CDR3 size: 15 residues.

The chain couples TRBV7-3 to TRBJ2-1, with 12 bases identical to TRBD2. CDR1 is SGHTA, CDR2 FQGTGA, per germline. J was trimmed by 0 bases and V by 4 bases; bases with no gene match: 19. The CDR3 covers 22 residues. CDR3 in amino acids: CASSSGRETSGGTLYSYNEQFF. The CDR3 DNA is TGTGCCAGCAGCTCAGGGAGGGAGACTAGCGGGGGTACTCTTTACTCCTACAATGAGCAGTTCTTC.

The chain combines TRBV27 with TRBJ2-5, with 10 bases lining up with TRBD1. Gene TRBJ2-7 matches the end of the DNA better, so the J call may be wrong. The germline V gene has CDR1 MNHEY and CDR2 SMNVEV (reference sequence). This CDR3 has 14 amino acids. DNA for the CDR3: TGTGCCAGCAGTTTCGGGACAGGGGCCTACGAGCAGTACTTC. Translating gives CASSFGTGAYEQYF.

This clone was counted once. CDR3 bases: TGTGCCAGCAGTCCGACCAGCCCCGGGACATCAATCTCCTACGAGCAGTACTTC. Translation gives CASSPTSPGTSISYEQYF. The V and J genes are TRBV27 and TRBJ2-7, with TRBD1 as a possible D gene (6 bases). Trimming shortened V by 5 bases and J by 0 bases, and 23 bases separated the two germline ends. Germline V gives CDR1 MNHEY, CDR2 SMNVEV (reference sequence). The CDR3 length is 18 residues.

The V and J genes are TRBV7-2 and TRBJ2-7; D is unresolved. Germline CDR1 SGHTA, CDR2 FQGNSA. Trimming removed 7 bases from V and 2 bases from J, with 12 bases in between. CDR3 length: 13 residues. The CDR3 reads CASTQTGPYEQYF. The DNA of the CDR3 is TGTGCCAGCACCCAGACCGGTCCCTACGAGCAGTACTTC.

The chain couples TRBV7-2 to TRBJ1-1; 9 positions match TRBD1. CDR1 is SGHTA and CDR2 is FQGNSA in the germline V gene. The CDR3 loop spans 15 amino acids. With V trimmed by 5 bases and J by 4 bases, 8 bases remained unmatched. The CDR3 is CASSPQGQGSTEAFF. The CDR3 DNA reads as TGTGCCAGCAGCCCACAGGGACAGGGAAGCACTGAAGCTTTCTTT.

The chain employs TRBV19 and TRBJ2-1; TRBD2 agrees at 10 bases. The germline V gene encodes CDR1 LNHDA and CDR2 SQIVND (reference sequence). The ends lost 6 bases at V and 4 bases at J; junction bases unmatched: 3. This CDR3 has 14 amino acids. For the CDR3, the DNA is TGTGCCAGTAGCTGGGGACTAGCGTACAATGAGCAGTTCTTC. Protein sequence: CASSWGLAYNEQFF.

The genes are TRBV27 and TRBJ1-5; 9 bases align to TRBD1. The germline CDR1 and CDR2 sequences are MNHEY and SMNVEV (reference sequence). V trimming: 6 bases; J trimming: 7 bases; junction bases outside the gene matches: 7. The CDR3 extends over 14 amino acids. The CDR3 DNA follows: TGTGCCAGCAGAACTCTACAGGGGGCGCAGCCCCAGCATTTT. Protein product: CASRTLQGAQPQHF.

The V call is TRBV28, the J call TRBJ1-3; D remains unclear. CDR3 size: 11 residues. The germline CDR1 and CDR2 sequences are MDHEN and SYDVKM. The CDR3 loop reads CASRVGHTIYF. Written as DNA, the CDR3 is TGTGCGTCCCGGGTCGGGCACACCATATATTTT.

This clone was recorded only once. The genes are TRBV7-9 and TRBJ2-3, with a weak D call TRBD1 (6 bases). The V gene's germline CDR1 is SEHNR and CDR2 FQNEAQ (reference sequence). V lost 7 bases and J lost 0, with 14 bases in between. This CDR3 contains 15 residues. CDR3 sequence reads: CASTDRRTSTDTQYF. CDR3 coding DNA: TGTGCCAGCACCGACAGGCGCACTAGCACAGATACGCAGTATTTT. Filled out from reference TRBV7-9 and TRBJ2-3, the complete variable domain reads DTGVSQNPRHKITKRGQNVTFRCDPISEHNRLYWYRQTLGQGPEFLTYFQNEAQLEKSRLLSDRFSAERPKGSFSTLEIQRTEQGDSAMYLCASTDRRTSTDTQYFGPGTRLTVL.

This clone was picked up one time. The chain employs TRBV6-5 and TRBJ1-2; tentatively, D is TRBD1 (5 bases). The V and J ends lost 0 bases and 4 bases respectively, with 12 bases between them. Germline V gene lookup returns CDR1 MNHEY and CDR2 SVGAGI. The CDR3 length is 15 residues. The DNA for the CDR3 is TGTGCCAGCAGTTACTCGGGGGAGAAGGCCTATGGCTACACCTTC. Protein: CASSYSGEKAYGYTF.

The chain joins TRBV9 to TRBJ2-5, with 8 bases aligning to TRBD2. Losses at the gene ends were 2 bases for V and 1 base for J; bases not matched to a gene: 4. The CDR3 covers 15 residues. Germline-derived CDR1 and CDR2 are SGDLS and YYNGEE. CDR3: CASSVSGGSQETQYF. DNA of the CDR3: TGTGCCAGCAGCGTGAGCGGGGGTTCCCAAGAGACCCAGTACTTC.

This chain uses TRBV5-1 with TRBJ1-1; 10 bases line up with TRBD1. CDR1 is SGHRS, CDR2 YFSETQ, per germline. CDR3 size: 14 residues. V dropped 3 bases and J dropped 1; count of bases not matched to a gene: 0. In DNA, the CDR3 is TGCGCCAGCAGCTGGACAGGGGGGAACACTGAAGCTTTCTTT. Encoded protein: CASSWTGGNTEAFF.

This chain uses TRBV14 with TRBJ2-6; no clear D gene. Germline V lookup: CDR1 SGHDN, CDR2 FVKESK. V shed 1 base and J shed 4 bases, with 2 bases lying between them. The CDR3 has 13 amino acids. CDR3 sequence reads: CASSQGGANVLTF. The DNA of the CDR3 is TGTGCCAGCAGCCAAGGGGGGGCCAACGTCCTGACTTTC.